This record concerns one T cell receptor (beta chain) sequence. The data belong to a study of Ad26.COV2.S vaccination and SARS-CoV-2 variants. Here immunoSEQ multiplex PCR was the method, and the copy in TCRdb shows in-frame clones only, minus some. In the table there are roughly 400,000 clones, about nine tenths of which are singletons. Specified treatment: about 20 received Ad26.COV2.S at low or high dose, single or two shots; 5 received placebo; per-sample allocation not given. Sampling occurred on day 63 after the first vaccine or placebo injection. Between the trimmed V and J ends, which lost 4 bases and 2 bases, there was a span of 25 bases. The germline CDR1 and CDR2 sequences are SGHDN and FVKESK. The CDR3 is 19 amino acids.

This specimen consisted of peripheral blood, obtained in a trial of Ad26.COV2.S vaccine versus placebo. This TCR was recovered from a person aged 18-65 years who received the Ad26.COV2.S COVID-19 vaccine or a placebo. The chain has TRBV14 and TRBJ2-3; weak D call: TRBD1 (6 bases). The CDR3 is CASSPRTGTYLGDTDTQYF. Written as DNA, the CDR3 is TGTGCCAGCAGCCCCCGAACCGGGACATACCTTGGGGACACAGATACGCAGTATTTT.